The 9 T cell receptor beta chains listed next were all sequenced from one sample in a study of sequential checkpoint blockade in melanoma. The assay was immunoSEQ multiplex PCR, and TCRdb's table has in-frame clones only and misses some. This table holds 2,500 or so clones, roughly a fifth found once. Treatment given: randomized to nivolumab then ipilimumab (arm A) or the reverse (arm B). The sample here was tumor tissue (inferred from file names), taken from a patient given nivolumab and ipilimumab in sequence. These receptors originate from a human donor with melanoma.

The chain is built from TRBV28 and TRBJ1-5, with 8 bases identical to TRBD1. This CDR3 comprises 14 residues. The germline V gene has CDR1 MDHEN and CDR2 SYDVKM. The V and J ends lost 6 bases and 6 bases, in that order; junction bases with no gene match: 7. DNA for the CDR3: TGTGCCAGCAGCTACGGACAGGGCAGTCAGCCCCAGCATTTT. As protein: CASSYGQGSQPQHF.

By proportion, this clone is medium-sized. The chain has TRBV11-3 and TRBJ1-2, with D perhaps TRBD1 (5 bases). Per the germline V gene, CDR1 is SGHNT and CDR2 is YENEEA. V shed 4 bases and J shed 8 bases, with 17 bases lying between them. The CDR3 runs 14 residues. CDR3 sequence (DNA): TGTGCCAGCAGCTCCCAGGGTCCGGGAGAAGGCTACACCTTC. The encoded protein is CASSSQGPGEGYTF.

This clone qualifies as large. The chain recombines TRBV11-3 with TRBJ1-6, with D unclear. The CDR3 totals 17 residues. Trimming shortened V by 3 bases and J by 0 bases, and 12 bases separated the two germline ends. The germline V gene encodes CDR1 SGHNT and CDR2 YENEEA. The CDR3 DNA is TGTGCCAGCAGCTTGGAACAACTATCCTCCTATAATTCACCCCTCCACTTT. It translates to CASSLEQLSSYNSPLHF. The full variable domain, its missing parts supplied by reference TRBV11-3 and TRBJ1-6, is EAGVVQSPRYKIIEKKQPVAFWCNPISGHNTLYWYLQNLGQGPELLIRYENEEAVDDSQLPKDRFSAERLKGVDSTLKIQPAELGDSAVYLCASSLEQLSSYNSPLHFGNGTRLTVT.

CDR3 in amino acids: CASSPATGGADGYTF. DNA for the CDR3: TGTGCCAGCAGTCCAGCAACAGGGGGCGCAGATGGCTACACCTTC. The V and J genes are TRBV25-1 and TRBJ1-2, with TRBD1 identical over 9 bases. With V trimmed by 5 bases and J by 6 bases, 10 bases remained unmatched. This CDR3 is built from 15 residues. Germline V CDR1 and CDR2: MGHDK, SYGVNS.

The rearrangement uses TRBV9 and TRBJ2-3; 9 bases are shared with TRBD2. Germline CDR1 and CDR2: SGDLS and YYNGEE. The CDR3 consists of 16 residues. Trimming removed 0 bases from V and 3 bases from J; junction bases left unmatched: 5. The CDR3 sequence is CASSVGAGGLTDTQYF. DNA of the CDR3: TGTGCCAGCAGCGTAGGTGCGGGAGGGTTAACAGATACGCAGTATTTT.

This sequence joins TRBV30 and TRBJ1-5; D remains ambiguous. From germline, CDR1 is GTSNPN and CDR2 SVGIG (reference sequence). The V end lost 4 bases, the J end lost 0 bases, and 10 bases lay between the germline ends. The CDR3 has 14 residues. The CDR3 loop reads CAWTPAVSNQPQHF. CDR3 DNA: TGTGCCTGGACCCCGGCAGTTAGCAATCAGCCCCAGCATTTT.

This clone has a handful of counts. The chain is built from TRBV5-1 and TRBJ1-1, with unresolved D. The germline CDR1 and CDR2 sequences are SGHRS and YFSETQ. The CDR3 sequence is 14 residues long. V was shortened by 1 base and J by 5 bases, with 12 bases between the two germline ends. The CDR3 nucleotides are TGCGCCAGCAGCTTGATGAACTCTTTAACTGAAGCTTTCTTT. Its translation: CASSLMNSLTEAFF.

This clone was seen a handful of times. This chain links TRBV30 with TRBJ1-6; D ambiguous. The CDR3 loop spans 13 amino acids. V lost 5 bases and J 0 bases, leaving 5 bases between the germline ends. Germline CDR1 GTSNPN, CDR2 SVGIG (reference sequence). CDR3 sequence reads: CAWESSYNSPLHF. Written as DNA, the CDR3 is TGTGCCTGGGAAAGCTCCTATAATTCACCCCTCCACTTT. The complete variable domain, with remaining parts taken from reference TRBV30 and TRBJ1-6, reads SQTIHQWPATLVQPVGSPLSLECTVEGTSNPNLYWYRQAAGRGLQLLFYSVGIGQISSEVPQNLSASRPQDRQFILSSKKLLLSDSGFYLCAWESSYNSPLHFGNGTRLTVT.

This clone is medium-sized within its sample. The rearrangement uses TRBV6-8 and TRBJ1-5; 7 bases are shared with TRBD1. The germline gives CDR1 MNHGY, CDR2 SAAAGT. The CDR3 consists of 15 residues. J gave up 5 bases and V 5 bases, and 9 bases lay outside the gene matches. This CDR3 reads CASSADRAQYQPQHF. The CDR3 nucleotides are TGTGCCAGCAGTGCCGACAGGGCGCAGTATCAGCCCCAGCATTTT.